Below are 20 T cell receptor beta chains sequenced from a single sample in a study of shared clonotypes between healthy human individuals. The repertoire was sequenced with immunoSEQ multiplex PCR; TCRdb's copy has only in-frame clones and lacks some. The sample has more than 1.2 million clones; less than 99% are singletons. Sequenced input: naive CD4+ T cells sorted from blood. This sample's subset: CD45RA+ positively selected. Receptors originate from a young man in good health.

This sequence joins TRBV11-1 and TRBJ2-2; D not certain. The CDR3 runs 13 residues. CDR1 and CDR2 (germline): SGHAT, FQDESV (reference sequence). The germline V and J ends were trimmed by 5 bases and 3 bases, with 7 bases remaining between them. The CDR3 reads CASSTFYTGELFF. The CDR3 DNA reads TGTGCCAGCAGCACATTTTACACCGGGGAGCTGTTTTTT.

The chain recombines TRBV4-2 with TRBJ1-4; D remains unclear. Germline CDR1 reads LGHNA; CDR2 reads YNFKEQ. The CDR3 spans 16 residues. The V end lost 0 bases, the J end lost 2 bases, and 10 bases lay between the germline ends. The chain's CDR3 is CASSQDEGRTNEKLFF. In DNA, the CDR3 is TGTGCCAGCAGCCAAGATGAGGGTCGTACTAATGAAAAACTGTTTTTT.

This chain uses TRBV6-4 with TRBJ2-2, with D perhaps assigned TRBD1 or TRBD2 (5 bases each). CDR1 and CDR2 (germline): MRHNA, SNTAGT. V dropped 5 bases and J dropped 4 bases, with 11 bases sitting between them. This CDR3 region has 14 residues. The CDR3 loop reads CASSPWGITGELFF. In DNA, the CDR3 is TGTGCCAGCAGTCCGTGGGGGATCACCGGGGAGCTGTTTTTT.

J is TRBJ2-1 and V is TRBV11-2; 8 bases are shared with TRBD2. Losses at the gene ends were 1 base for V and 9 bases for J; bases not matched to a gene: 8. Germline assignment: CDR1 SGHAT and CDR2 FQNNGV. CDR3 length: 15 amino acids. The CDR3 DNA sequence: TGTGCCAGCAGCTTAGGAGCGGGAGTCCGTCCTGAGCAGTTCTTC. Amino acid sequence: CASSLGAGVRPEQFF.

The V gene is TRBV10-3, the J gene TRBJ2-7, with 9 bases fitting TRBD2. The CDR3 is 14 amino acids. J was trimmed by 6 bases and V by 6 bases; bases with no gene match: 9. CDR1 is ENHRY and CDR2 is SYGVKD in the germline V gene. In DNA form, the CDR3 reads TGTGCCATCAGCCCCGGGACTAGCTCCCGCGAGCAGTACTTC. It specifies CAISPGTSSREQYF.

The gene calls are TRBV5-1 and TRBJ1-5; a weak D match, TRBD1 (5 bases). This CDR3 has 13 amino acids. V dropped 0 bases and J dropped 7 bases, with 8 bases sitting between them. Germline V gives CDR1 SGHRS, CDR2 YFSETQ. The CDR3 sequence: CASSLAGTQPQHF. The DNA for the CDR3 is TGCGCCAGCAGCTTGGCTGGGACCCAGCCCCAGCATTTT. The full variable domain, rest sourced from reference TRBV5-1 and TRBJ1-5, is KAGVTQTPRYLIKTRGQQVTLSCSPISGHRSVSWYQQTPGQGLQFLFEYFSETQRNKGNFPGRFSGRQFSNSRSEMNVSTLELGDSALYLCASSLAGTQPQHFGDGTRLSIL.

The chain combines TRBV29-1 with TRBJ2-7; 8 bases agree with TRBD1. V lost 6 bases, J lost 3 bases, and 7 bases stayed unmatched. Per germline, CDR1 SQVTM and CDR2 ANQGSEA. This CDR3 spans 13 amino acids. The CDR3 loop is CSVGQVGGYEQYF. The CDR3 nucleotides read TGCAGCGTGGGACAGGTCGGGGGCTACGAGCAGTACTTC.

The chain employs TRBV28 and TRBJ2-5; D is tentatively TRBD1 or TRBD2 (5 bases each). This CDR3 spans 13 amino acids. V dropped 6 bases and J dropped 7 bases, with 15 bases sitting between them. Germline V CDR1 and CDR2: MDHEN, SYDVKM. CDR3 DNA: TGTGCCAGCAGACGGGACCCAAGGGGGACCCAGTACTTC. Translated, it gives CASRRDPRGTQYF.

V usage is TRBV4-3 and J usage is TRBJ2-3; either TRBD1 or TRBD2 may fit D (6 bases each). CDR3 length: 14 amino acids. V lost 5 bases and J 3 bases, leaving 12 bases between the germline ends. Germline lookup yields CDR1 LGHNA and CDR2 YSLEER. The CDR3 DNA sequence: TGCGCCAGCAGCTTGGGGGGCCGTACAGATACGCAGTATTTT. Translated, it gives CASSLGGRTDTQYF.

The J gene is TRBJ2-1, the V gene TRBV5-1; tentative D call: TRBD2 (6 bases). Germline V gives CDR1 SGHRS, CDR2 YFSETQ. The CDR3 loop spans 13 amino acids. V lost 4 bases to trimming and J lost 6 bases, with 11 bases between them. The CDR3 nucleotides read TGCGCCAGCAGCACTAGCCAGTTCAATGAGCAGTTCTTC. This codes for CASSTSQFNEQFF. Full variable domain (outside the CDR3, taken from reference TRBV5-1 and TRBJ2-1): KAGVTQTPRYLIKTRGQQVTLSCSPISGHRSVSWYQQTPGQGLQFLFEYFSETQRNKGNFPGRFSGRQFSNSRSEMNVSTLELGDSALYLCASSTSQFNEQFFGPGTRLTVL.

A note on this clone: The same CDR3 arises from other DNA sequences in this sample as well. The gene calls are TRBV5-1 and TRBJ2-5; the match to TRBD2 covers 13 bases. The CDR3 sequence is 15 residues long. V gave up 4 bases and J gave up 5 bases; unmatched junction bases: 5. The germline CDR1 and CDR2 sequences are SGHRS and YFSETQ. CDR3 sequence: CASSPGLAGVETQYF. The CDR3 nucleotides are TGCGCCAGCAGCCCAGGACTAGCGGGAGTGGAGACCCAGTACTTC.

The chain carries TRBV18 and TRBJ1-5; D uncertain. V was cut by 6 bases and J by 11 bases, with 26 bases left in between. The CDR3 sequence is 16 residues long. Germline V lookup: CDR1 KGHSH, CDR2 LQKENI. The chain's CDR3 is CASSPRLEHQRPAQHF. DNA for the CDR3: TGTGCCAGCTCCCCAAGGCTCGAACATCAACGCCCAGCCCAGCATTTT.

CDR3 in DNA: TGTGCCAGCAGCGTAGCTACGGGACAGGAGAACACTGAAGCTTTCTTT. It specifies CASSVATGQENTEAFF. The rearrangement uses TRBV9 and TRBJ1-1, with 8 nucleotides matching TRBD1. Germline CDR1 and CDR2: SGDLS and YYNGEE. V dropped 0 bases and J dropped 1; count of bases not matched to a gene: 5. This CDR3 region has 16 residues. Drawing the rest from reference TRBV9 and TRBJ1-1, the complete variable domain is DSGVTQTPKHLITATGQRVTLRCSPRSGDLSVYWYQQSLDQGLQFLIQYYNGEERAKGNILERFSAQQFPDLHSELNLSSLELGDSALYFCASSVATGQENTEAFFGQGTRLTVV.

The chain couples TRBV2 to TRBJ2-1, with TRBD2 matching 8 bases. The J segment lost 3 bases and the V segment lost 0 bases, leaving 4 bases of the junction unmatched. This CDR3 has 16 residues. From germline, CDR1 is SNHLY and CDR2 FYNNEI. CDR3 coding DNA: TGTGCCAGCAGTGAAGCGGGGGGACTAGGCTACAATGAGCAGTTCTTC. It translates to CASSEAGGLGYNEQFF. Variable domain in full (rest from reference TRBV2 and TRBJ2-1): EPEVTQTPSHQVTQMGQEVILRCVPISNHLYFYWYRQILGQKVEFLVSFYNNEISEKSEIFDDQFSVERPDGSNFTLKIRSTKLEDSAMYFCASSEAGGLGYNEQFFGPGTRLTVL.

The CDR3 coding sequence is TGTGCCTGGAAGGGCTCCTACGAGCAGTACTTC. As protein: CAWKGSYEQYF. V is TRBV30 and J is TRBJ2-7; D unclear. V dropped 4 bases and J dropped 0 bases, with 4 bases sitting between them. The CDR3 covers 11 residues. The germline V gene encodes CDR1 GTSNPN and CDR2 SVGIG (reference sequence).

The chain recombines TRBV19 with TRBJ2-1, with TRBD2 as a possible D gene (6 bases). Germline V gives CDR1 LNHDA, CDR2 SQIVND (reference sequence). CDR3 length equals 16 residues. V was pared by 4 bases and J by 1 base, with 14 bases between. CDR3 amino acids: CASSSWRAFSYNEQFF. The CDR3 bases are TGTGCCAGTAGTAGTTGGAGGGCCTTTTCCTACAATGAGCAGTTCTTC.

The V and J genes are TRBV11-3 and TRBJ2-1; unclear D gene. The CDR3 spans 14 residues. The V gene lost 1 base and the J gene lost 5 bases, with 9 bases spanning the gap. From germline, CDR1 is SGHNT and CDR2 YENEEA. CDR3 loop: CASSLGPANNEQFF. As DNA, the CDR3 is TGTGCCAGCAGCTTAGGGCCCGCAAACAATGAGCAGTTCTTC.

The chain combines TRBV5-4 with TRBJ2-2; no reliable D call. V lost 1 base, J lost 3 bases, and 16 bases lay in between. Germline loops: CDR1 SGHNT, CDR2 YYREEE (reference sequence). The CDR3 has 17 residues. This CDR3 reads CASSLMMSAGDTGELFF. CDR3 coding DNA: TGTGCCAGCAGCTTGATGATGTCAGCTGGCGACACCGGGGAGCTGTTTTTT.

Here the CDR3 reads CATRGTSGTDTQYF. The CDR3 DNA is TGTGCCACCCGGGGGACTAGCGGCACAGATACGCAGTATTTT. V usage is TRBV5-5 and J usage is TRBJ2-3, with TRBD2 matching 10 bases. This CDR3 is built from 14 residues. Germline values: CDR1 SGHKS, CDR2 YYEKEE (reference sequence). Trimming at V came to 9 bases and at J to 1 base, leaving 5 bases not matched to a gene.

The rearrangement links TRBV6-5 to TRBJ2-1, with D tentatively TRBD1 (5 bases). Germline assignment: CDR1 MNHEY and CDR2 SVGAGI. CDR3 length: 13 amino acids. V lost 6 bases to trimming and J lost 6 bases, with 12 bases between them. The CDR3 spells CASRALGANEQFF. DNA of the CDR3: TGTGCCAGCAGAGCCCTAGGGGCCAATGAGCAGTTCTTC.